Sequencing of this TCR beta chain was carried out in a study of early T cells in non-severe SARS-CoV-2 infection. Study context: Chains were unpaired, as sequencing was done on bulk RNA from unsorted whole blood. Findings of the study overall: Matching against VDJdb likely underestimated virus-specific expansions, favoring anti-spike CD8.

In the case of this clonotype: What it binds is unknown.

CDR3 length equals 13 residues. Trimming cost V 5 bases and J 2 bases, with 8 bases left between them. From germline, CDR1 is MDHEN and CDR2 SYDVKM. cDNA molecules, individually, were tagged with unique molecular identifiers. TCRdb independently ran MiXCR on the 5' RACE reads; one entry per CDR3 protein. Of approximately 29,000 distinct CDR3 sequences listed, 5.5% to 8% are singletons. What was sequenced was whole blood. J is TRBJ2-3 and V is TRBV28; D unresolved. The receptor comes from an adult who was a healthcare worker with PCR-confirmed SARS-CoV-2 infection or an uninfected control (not recorded which). The CDR3 sequence is CASSPPATDTQYF. The CDR3 nucleotides are TGTGCCAGCAGTCCCCCAGCCACAGATACGCAGTATTTT.